This T cell receptor beta chain was profiled in a study of response to subunit inactivated influenza vaccine. TCRdb reanalysed the RT-PCR reads using MiXCR and keeps one entry per CDR3 protein. This table holds about 170,000 distinct CDR3 sequences, around 12% found once. This CDR3 is built from 16 residues. Looked up from germline, CDR1 is SGHAT and CDR2 is FQNNGV. The V and J ends lost 1 base and 2 bases, in that order; junction bases with no gene match: 8. These same records also appear under a second study, on T cells expressing NK-cell markers. From that second work: cDNA encoding TCR beta was synthesized via 5'RACE template switching incorporating UMIs. Serological testing identified seven of the eight sequenced donors as HCMV-seropositive and one as seronegative. Where several donors were concerned, these clonotypes also led the CD3+CD56-NKG2C+ fraction.

Sequences were derived from CD8+ T cells sorted from PBMCs, sampled 11 to 12 days after vaccination. The clonotype originates from a man in his fifties or sixties who received an inactivated influenza vaccine. This chain connects TRBV11-2 to TRBJ2-7; 7 bases are a match to TRBD1. CDR3 in amino acids: CASSLGRPQGAYEQYF. Here the CDR3 DNA reads TGTGCCAGCAGCTTAGGACGCCCGCAGGGGGCCTACGAGCAGTACTTC.